Sequencing of this T cell receptor (beta chain) was carried out in a study of T cells in Graves' hyperthyroidism and ophthalmopathy. Using RNA transcripts as the source, TCR beta CDR3 regions were amplified. With the HTBI primer set, the TCR CDR3 went through a first round of RT-PCR. TCRdb fed the multiplex PCR reads into MiXCR, producing one record per CDR3 protein. The table lists nearly 600,000 distinct CDR3 sequences, approximately 15% of them singletons. V lost 4 bases and J 9 bases, leaving 18 bases between the germline ends. The CDR3 is made up of 14 amino acids. CDR1 and CDR2 from the germline V gene are LGHNA and YSLEER.

The rearrangement joins TRBV4-3 to TRBJ1-2; D perhaps matches TRBD1 (5 bases). Sample: blood. The TCR comes from a woman in her thirties with Graves' hyperthyroidism that later progressed to Graves' ophthalmopathy. The CDR3 nucleotides read TGCGCCAGCAGCCTTCAGACAGACACGAGTAGCTACACCTTC. Its protein is CASSLQTDTSSYTF.